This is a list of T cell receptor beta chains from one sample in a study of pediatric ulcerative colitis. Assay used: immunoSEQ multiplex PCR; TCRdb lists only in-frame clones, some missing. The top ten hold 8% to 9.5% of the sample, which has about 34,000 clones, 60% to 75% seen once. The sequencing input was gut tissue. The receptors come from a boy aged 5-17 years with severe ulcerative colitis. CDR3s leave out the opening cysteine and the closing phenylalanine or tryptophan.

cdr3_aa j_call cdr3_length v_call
ASSAGVYEQY TRBJ2-7 10 TRBV19
ASRIKGTANYGYT TRBJ1-2 13 TRBV19
AGRSGHEKLF TRBJ1-4 10 TRBV7-3
ASSGDAPYEQY TRBJ2-7 11 TRBV10-2
ASSPGGSPSYEQY TRBJ2-7 13 TRBV6-5
ASSAIPSTGGYGYT TRBJ1-2 14 TRBV6-1
ASSLSRLASSGNTIY TRBJ1-3 15 TRBV18
ASSKQETQY TRBJ2-5 9 TRBV19
SVFGLADTQY TRBJ2-3 10 TRBV29-1
ASSPRGGGNSPLH TRBJ1-6 13 TRBV11-1
ASSEELIQPQH TRBJ1-5 11 TRBV6-1
ASSYSTSGGTDTQY TRBJ2-3 14 TRBV7-9
ASSIGGTGYNEQF TRBJ2-1 13 TRBV11-2
ASSERPPQGGNTGELF TRBJ2-2 16 TRBV6-1
ASSLAGGADTGELF TRBJ2-2 14 TRBV5-1
ASRPGQGEAF TRBJ1-1 10 TRBV28
ASIRQGNQETQY TRBJ2-5 12 TRBV28
ASSFAQETQY TRBJ2-5 10 TRBV5-1
ASSYSDRGSTEAF TRBJ1-1 13 TRBV6-5
ASHLGERTQY TRBJ2-5 10 TRBV2
ANGPSGGPGEQY TRBJ2-7 12 TRBV10-3
ASSVEPGAGTEAF TRBJ1-1 13 TRBV2
ASSVAGGLADTQY TRBJ2-3 13 TRBV9
ASSTQTSGSPLH TRBJ1-6 12 TRBV5-1
ASSDHRDWYEQY TRBJ2-7 12 TRBV25-1